A selection of T cell receptor beta chains follows, all from one sample in a study of shared clonotypes between healthy human individuals. Only in-frame clones appear in the TCRdb table, and some are missing; sequencing was by immunoSEQ multiplex PCR. The top ten clones hold roughly 13% of a sample with 400,000 to 500,000 clones, 76% of them seen once. Sample: PBMCs. The receptors stem from a woman aged 40 to 55 in good health. Some clones in this sample may be carry-over from other donors' samples. CDR3s include the opening cysteine and the closing phenylalanine or tryptophan. A D gene is named only where the DNA matches it firmly. The size of a clone is reported for some rows only, either as once, few or many, or as a class for expanded clones.

V	size	J	length	D	DNA	CDR3
TRBV29-1	-	TRBJ1-4	14	-	TGCAGCGTGCGGGACACCGCAACTAATGAAAAACTGTTTTTT	CSVRDTATNEKLFF
TRBV19	-	TRBJ1-3	16	TRBD1	TGTGCCAGTAGTATCTCCGCAGGGGGCGCGGGAAACACCATATATTTT	CASSISAGGAGNTIYF
TRBV7-9	-	TRBJ1-4	15	TRBD1	TGTGCCAGCAGCCCCACAGGGGGCGCAACGGAAAAACTGTTTTTT	CASSPTGGATEKLFF
TRBV7-9	-	TRBJ2-7	13	-	TGTGCCAGCAGCTTCGAATGGACCTACGAGCAGTACTTC	CASSFEWTYEQYF
TRBV28	once	TRBJ1-1	16	-	TGTTCCTCCTTAACCGGGCCAACCATTGGGGGGGCTGAAGCTTTCTTT	CSSLTGPTIGGAEAFF
TRBV4-1	-	TRBJ1-4	16	TRBD1	TGCGCCAGCAGCCAACCACCGACAGGGGTGGGCGAAAAACTGTTTTTT	CASSQPPTGVGEKLFF
TRBV5-4	-	TRBJ2-1	17	-	TGTGCCAGCAGCTTGAGATTAGCCTTGAGCTCCTACAATGAGCAGTTCTTC	CASSLRLALSSYNEQFF
TRBV2	-	TRBJ1-5	14	TRBD1	TGTGCCAGCAGTGGGACAGGGGGTAATCAGCCCCAGCATTTT	CASSGTGGNQPQHF
TRBV4-3	-	TRBJ2-2	16	-	TGCGCCAGCAGCCGCGCCCCCCAGGCGGACACCGGGGAGCTGTTTTTT	CASSRAPQADTGELFF
TRBV28	-	TRBJ2-2	17	-	TGTGCCAGCAGTTTAAGGACAGTGGGGTTGGGCGGCGGGGAGCTGTTTTTT	CASSLRTVGLGGGELFF
TRBV28	few	TRBJ1-2	13	TRBD1	TGTGCCAGCAGTTCGCATCCGGGACAGGGCTACACCTTC	CASSSHPGQGYTF
TRBV18	-	TRBJ2-1	12	-	TGTGCCAGCTCAGGCGATTTCAATGAGCAGTTCTTC	CASSGDFNEQFF
TRBV28	-	TRBJ2-3	14	TRBD2	TGTGCCAGCAGTGTTAGGGGGACTAGCGTTACGCAGTATTTT	CASSVRGTSVTQYF
TRBV2	few	TRBJ2-3	15	TRBD2	TGTGCCAGCAGTGAAGTCGCGGGAGTTGGAGATACGCAGTATTTT	CASSEVAGVGDTQYF
TRBV30	-	TRBJ2-2	15	-	TGTGTCTTGAGGAGTGCAGGGGAGGATACCGGGGAGCTGTTTTTT	CVLRSAGEDTGELFF
TRBV7-6	-	TRBJ2-5	14	-	TGTGCCAGCAGCCCGGGGGTGGGGCGGGAGACCCAGTACTTC	CASSPGVGRETQYF
TRBV30	-	TRBJ1-5	14	-	TGTGCCTGGAGTGGGCCGACCCAGGGGCAGCCCCAGCATTTT	CAWSGPTQGQPQHF
TRBV19	-	TRBJ2-7	15	-	TGTGCCAGTAGTATAGGAGGGGACACTTCCTACGAGCAGTACTTC	CASSIGGDTSYEQYF
TRBV7-2	-	TRBJ2-7	13	-	TGTGCCAGCAGCTTAGGCAGGGAGTACGAGCAGTACTTC	CASSLGREYEQYF
TRBV2	-	TRBJ2-7	16	-	TGTGCCAGCAAGCAGGGAAGAGAAGACAGCTCCTACGAGCAGTACTTC	CASKQGREDSSYEQYF
TRBV18	-	TRBJ2-6	17	-	TGTGCCAGCTCACCATTAAGGGGAAGCTCTGGGGCCAACGTCCTGACTTTC	CASSPLRGSSGANVLTF
TRBV10-2	-	TRBJ2-7	17	TRBD2	TGCGCCAGCAGTGTGGGGTGGCTTAGCGGGAGGGCCCACGAGCAGTACTTC	CASSVGWLSGRAHEQYF
TRBV2	few	TRBJ1-5	14	TRBD1	TGTGCCAGCACCGGACAGGGTGCATGGCAGCCCCAGCATTTT	CASTGQGAWQPQHF
TRBV5-1	few	TRBJ1-4	14	-	TGCGCCAGCAGCCAAGCTGCAACTAATGAAAAACTGTTTTTT	CASSQAATNEKLFF
TRBV27	-	TRBJ2-1	14	-	TGTGCCAGCAGTTTATGGGGCAGGGATGGTCCGCAGTTCTTC	CASSLWGRDGPQFF
TRBV5-4	-	TRBJ2-2	14	-	TGTGCCAGCAGCACGGGACGGAACACCGGGGAGCTGTTTTTT	CASSTGRNTGELFF
TRBV28	-	TRBJ2-7	13	TRBD1	TGTGCCAGCAGTTTAGGGACAGAATACGAGCAGTACTTC	CASSLGTEYEQYF
TRBV30	-	TRBJ2-7	14	-	TGTGCCTGGAGCTTCGGGCGGGATACCTACGAGCAGTACTTC	CAWSFGRDTYEQYF
TRBV7-3	-	TRBJ2-2	15	-	TGTGCCAGCAGCCTAAGAGGACCAGACACCGGGGAGCTGTTTTTT	CASSLRGPDTGELFF
TRBV7-2	-	TRBJ2-3	15	TRBD2	TGTGCCAGCAGTCGACTAGCGGGAGGGGGCTATACGCAGTATTTT	CASSRLAGGGYTQYF
TRBV7-8	once	TRBJ2-7	18	-	TGTGCCAGCAGCTTAGCGCGGCAGGCTGCCGTATTTACCTACGAGCAGTACTTC	CASSLARQAAVFTYEQYF
TRBV27	-	TRBJ2-7	15	TRBD2	TGTGCCAGCAGTCAGACTAGCGGGGATACCTACGAGCAGTACTTC	CASSQTSGDTYEQYF
TRBV5-4	-	TRBJ2-1	16	-	TGTGCCAGCAGCAGGACGAAAGGTCAAGTGGGCAATGAGCAGTTCTTC	CASSRTKGQVGNEQFF
TRBV2	-	TRBJ2-7	16	-	TGTGCCAGCAGTCCCCGAGGGGACACTTACTCCTACGAGCAGTACTTC	CASSPRGDTYSYEQYF
TRBV21-1	-	TRBJ2-2	11	-	TGTGCCAGCAGTAGCGCCGGGGAGCTGTTTTTT	CASSSAGELFF
TRBV10-3	-	TRBJ2-7	17	TRBD1	TGTGCCATCAGTGAGATGCATTCCGGGACAGCCACCTACGAGCAGTACTTC	CAISEMHSGTATYEQYF
TRBV6-5	-	TRBJ2-5	14	-	TGTGCCAGCAGTTACTCGCGGACTTTAGAGACCCAGTACTTC	CASSYSRTLETQYF
TRBV21-1	-	TRBJ1-1	14	-	TGTGCCAGCAGGATTGGACGCAAGGACACTGAAGCTTTCTTT	CASRIGRKDTEAFF
TRBV18	-	TRBJ2-3	15	-	TGTGCCAGCTCACCGTACGATGGGACCACAGATACGCAGTATTTT	CASSPYDGTTDTQYF
TRBV28	-	TRBJ1-5	16	-	TGTGCCAGCAGTTTAGGGTCCTGGGGGGCAGGCCAGCCCCAGCATTTT	CASSLGSWGAGQPQHF
TRBV5-5	-	TRBJ2-2	14	-	TGTGCCAGCAGCTCTCCTGTGTATACCGGGGAGCTGTTTTTT	CASSSPVYTGELFF
TRBV12-5	-	TRBJ1-2	12	TRBD1	TGTGCTAGTGGACCATACAGGGGCGGCTACACCTTC	CASGPYRGGYTF
TRBV18	few	TRBJ2-5	11	-	TGTGCCAGCTCAGACCAAGAGACCCAGTACTTC	CASSDQETQYF
TRBV9	-	TRBJ2-7	15	TRBD2	TGTGCCAGCAGCCTTTCTGGGAGGGAGGCCTACGAGCAGTACTTC	CASSLSGREAYEQYF
TRBV29-1	-	TRBJ2-1	13	-	TGCAGCGTTGCGGGCGGGACCTACAATGAGCAGTTCTTC	CSVAGGTYNEQFF
TRBV28	-	TRBJ2-7	16	-	TGTGCCAGCAGCCGTGGAGGGACAGTTGGAGGCTACGAGCAGTACTTC	CASSRGGTVGGYEQYF
TRBV12-1	-	TRBJ1-5	17	-	TGTGCCAGCAGCTCAACGACGATGACAGGGTGCCGACAGCCCCAGCATTTT	CASSSTTMTGCRQPQHF
TRBV28	-	TRBJ2-3	14	-	TGTGCCAGCAGTTTGACCCGGGGGCCGGATACGCAGTATTTT	CASSLTRGPDTQYF
TRBV7-2	-	TRBJ2-3	11	-	TGTGCCAGCAGCTTCGCAGTTACGCAGTATTTT	CASSFAVTQYF
TRBV7-3	-	TRBJ2-7	15	-	TGTGCCAGCAGCTTAACCTCTACAGTCCCCTACGAGCAGTACTTC	CASSLTSTVPYEQYF
TRBV2	-	TRBJ1-2	14	-	TGTGCCAGCAGTAAACAGGGAACTAACTATGGCTACACCTTC	CASSKQGTNYGYTF
TRBV28	-	TRBJ2-7	14	TRBD2	TGTGCCAGCATCGGGACTAGCGGATCCTACGAGCAGTACTTC	CASIGTSGSYEQYF
TRBV19	-	TRBJ2-7	13	-	TGTGCCAGTAGCAGCGGGTTAGACTACGAGCAGTACTTC	CASSSGLDYEQYF
TRBV6-1	-	TRBJ2-5	15	TRBD2	TGTGCCAGCGGGGGACTAGCGGGAGTTCCTGAGGAGCAGTACTTC	CASGGLAGVPEEQYF
TRBV5-1	-	TRBJ2-7	17	TRBD2	TGCGCCAGCAGAAGGGGACTAGCGGGAGGGCCTGCCTACGAGCAGTACTTC	CASRRGLAGGPAYEQYF
TRBV13	-	TRBJ1-1	12	-	TGTGCCAGCAGCTTAGTACGTGGTTCGGCTTTCTTT	CASSLVRGSAFF
TRBV11-2	-	TRBJ2-7	17	-	TGTGCCAGCAGCTTAGACCAGACAGGACCCTTCTCCTACGAGCAGTACTTC	CASSLDQTGPFSYEQYF